This T cell receptor (beta chain) was identified during a study of spatial heterogeneity in lung cancer. The wider study: PBMC samples from follow-up, when available, were sequenced at a median of around 23 months post-resection.

Time point specified: blood at routine non-recurrence follow-up after resection. The study sequenced unsorted whole RNA from tumor, nontumor lung or frozen PBMC. Germline CDR1 and CDR2: MNHEY and SVGEGT. The CDR3 has 16 residues. With 11 bases removed from V and 4 bases from J, the gap between germline ends came to 25 bases. Single TCR cDNA molecules each had their own unique molecular identifier. MiXCR was run by TCRdb on the 5' RACE reads, yielding one entry per CDR3 protein. The table lists around 98,000 distinct CDR3 sequences, approximately 20% of them singletons, with 21% in the top ten. Source: PBMCs, taken at follow-up. This sequence originates from a male donor with early-stage non-small cell lung cancer. The V gene is TRBV6-2 or TRBV6-3, the J gene TRBJ2-3; tentatively, D is TRBD1 (5 bases). The CDR3 nucleotides are TGTGCCGTCCGCTCACCAAGGGGCGGTCCCGCAGATACGCAGTATTTT. As protein: CAVRSPRGGPADTQYF.